This T cell receptor beta chain appears in the sequencing data of a study of human T cells and chemical hapten exposure. Study as a whole: Small volume differences among pooled libraries mainly caused per-sample TCR yield variation.

Time point denoted: patch test 2, 6 weeks after DPC sensitization. Treatment in this sample: therapeutic diphenylcyclopropenone sensitization with weekly scalp DPC. Individual cDNA molecules had unique molecular identifiers attached to them by the library. Each CDR3 protein is one row after TCRdb ran MiXCR on the RACE reads. The sample lists 75,000 to 95,000 distinct CDR3 sequences; 11% were seen once. Germline V gene data show CDR1 as LGHNA and CDR2 as YNFKEQ. V dropped 0 bases and J dropped 1 base, with 7 bases sitting between them. The CDR3 length is 16 residues. This chain connects TRBV4-2 to TRBJ2-6; no definite D call. The source was whole blood, collected in connection with sensitization to the hapten diphenylcyclopropenone (DPC). The sequence derives from a man aged 35 to 55 with alopecia areata. Some clones in this sample may be carry-over from other donors' samples. In DNA, the CDR3 is TGTGCCAGCAGCCAAGAGGCTACATCTGGGGCCAACGTCCTGACTTTC. Translation gives CASSQEATSGANVLTF.